This TCR beta chain was recorded in a study of T cells after yellow fever vaccination. This CDR3 comprises 17 residues. The V segment lost 7 bases and the J segment 2 bases; nucleotides outside the gene matches: 14. Germline CDR1 reads LNHDA; CDR2 reads SQIVND (reference sequence). TCRdb itself ran the 5' RACE reads through MiXCR, one entry per CDR3 protein. The sample records about 340,000 distinct CDR3 sequences, around 12% being singletons. The chain has TRBV19 and TRBJ2-3; 8 nucleotides agree with TRBD2. The receptor's source is a man aged 18 to 29 who received the YFV17D yellow fever vaccine. This sample comprised CD4+ T cells sorted from PBMCs, obtained 15 days after the yellow fever booster vaccination. This chain's CDR3 is CASNERGLRINTDTQYF. As DNA, the CDR3 is TGTGCCAGTAATGAGCGGGGGCTCCGTATTAACACAGATACGCAGTATTTT.